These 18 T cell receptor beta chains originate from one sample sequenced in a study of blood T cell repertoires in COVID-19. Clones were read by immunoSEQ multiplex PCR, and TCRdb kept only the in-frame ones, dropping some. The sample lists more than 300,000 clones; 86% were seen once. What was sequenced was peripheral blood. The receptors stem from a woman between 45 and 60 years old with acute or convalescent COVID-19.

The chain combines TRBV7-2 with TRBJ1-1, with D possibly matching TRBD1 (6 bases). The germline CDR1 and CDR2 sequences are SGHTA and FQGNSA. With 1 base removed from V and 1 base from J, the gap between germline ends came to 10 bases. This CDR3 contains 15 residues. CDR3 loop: CASSLVGTPNTEAFF. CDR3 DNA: TGTGCCAGCAGCTTAGTCGGGACACCGAACACTGAAGCTTTCTTT.

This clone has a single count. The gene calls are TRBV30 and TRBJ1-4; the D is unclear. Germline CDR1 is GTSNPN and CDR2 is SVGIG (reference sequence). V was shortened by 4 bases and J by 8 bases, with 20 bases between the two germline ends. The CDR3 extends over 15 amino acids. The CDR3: CAWMIAGGVSEKLFF. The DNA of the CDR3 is TGTGCCTGGATGATAGCGGGAGGAGTATCCGAAAAACTGTTTTTT.

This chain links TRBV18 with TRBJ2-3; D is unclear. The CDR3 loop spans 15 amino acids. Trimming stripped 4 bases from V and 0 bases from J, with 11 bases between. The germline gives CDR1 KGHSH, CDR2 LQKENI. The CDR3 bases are TGTGCCAGCTCACTTCGACTGGAAAGCACAGATACGCAGTATTTT. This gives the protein CASSLRLESTDTQYF.

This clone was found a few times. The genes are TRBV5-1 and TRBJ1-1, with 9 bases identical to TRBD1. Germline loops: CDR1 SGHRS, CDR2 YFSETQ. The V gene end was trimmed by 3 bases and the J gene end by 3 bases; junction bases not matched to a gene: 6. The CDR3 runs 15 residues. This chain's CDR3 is CASSYSTGGDTEAFF. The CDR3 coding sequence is TGCGCCAGCAGCTACTCGACAGGGGGGGACACTGAAGCTTTCTTT.

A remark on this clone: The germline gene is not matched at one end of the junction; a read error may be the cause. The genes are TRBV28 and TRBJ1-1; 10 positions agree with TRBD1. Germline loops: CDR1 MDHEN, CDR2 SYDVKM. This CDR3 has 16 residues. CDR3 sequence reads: CAGSGTGTGARNEAFF. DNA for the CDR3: TGTGCCGGCAGCGGGACCGGGACAGGGGCCAGAAATGAAGCTTTCTTT. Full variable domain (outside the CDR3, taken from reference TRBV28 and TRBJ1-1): DVKVTQSSRYLVKRTGEKVFLECVQDMDHENMFWYRQDPGLGLRLIYFSYDVKMKEKGDIPEGYSVSREKKERFSLILESASTNQTSMYLCAGSGTGTGARNEAFFGQGTRLTVV.

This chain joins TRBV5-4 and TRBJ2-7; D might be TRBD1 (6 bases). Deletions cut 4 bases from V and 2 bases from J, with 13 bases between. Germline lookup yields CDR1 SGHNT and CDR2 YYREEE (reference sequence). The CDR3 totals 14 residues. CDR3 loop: CASSTGQRTYEQYF. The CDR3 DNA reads TGTGCCAGCAGCACCGGACAGAGGACCTACGAGCAGTACTTC.

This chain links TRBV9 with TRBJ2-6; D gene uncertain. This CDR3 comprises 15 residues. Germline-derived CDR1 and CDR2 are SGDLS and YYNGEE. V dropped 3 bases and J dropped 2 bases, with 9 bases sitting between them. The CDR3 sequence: CASSAISAGANVLTF. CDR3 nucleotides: TGTGCCAGCAGCGCTATATCCGCTGGGGCCAACGTCCTGACTTTC.

This CDR3 is CASSNRDYSPYEQYF. The CDR3, as DNA: TGTGCCAGCAGTAACCGGGACTACTCTCCTTACGAGCAGTACTTC. V usage is TRBV6-6 and J usage is TRBJ2-7, with 7 bases matching TRBD2. The CDR3 covers 15 residues. With V trimmed by 5 bases and J by 4 bases, 11 bases remained unmatched. CDR1 is MNHNY and CDR2 is SVGAGI in the germline V gene (reference sequence).

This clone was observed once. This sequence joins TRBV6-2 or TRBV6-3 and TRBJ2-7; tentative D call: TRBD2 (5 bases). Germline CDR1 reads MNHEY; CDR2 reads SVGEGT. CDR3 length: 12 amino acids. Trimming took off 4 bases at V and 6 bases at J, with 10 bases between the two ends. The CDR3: CASSLRGSEQYF. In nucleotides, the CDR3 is TGTGCCAGCAGTTTGAGAGGGAGCGAGCAGTACTTC.

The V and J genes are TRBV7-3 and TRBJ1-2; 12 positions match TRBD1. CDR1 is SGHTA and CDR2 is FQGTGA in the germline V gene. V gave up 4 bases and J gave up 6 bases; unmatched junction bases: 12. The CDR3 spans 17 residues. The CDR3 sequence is CASSSYPTGTGGDGYTF. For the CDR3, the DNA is TGTGCCAGCAGCTCTTACCCGACCGGGACAGGGGGCGATGGCTACACCTTC.

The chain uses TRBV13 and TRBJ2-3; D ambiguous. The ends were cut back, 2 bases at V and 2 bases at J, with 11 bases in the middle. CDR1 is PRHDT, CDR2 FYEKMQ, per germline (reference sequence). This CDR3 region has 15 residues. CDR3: CASSLRLANTDTQYF. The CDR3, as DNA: TGTGCCAGCAGCTTACGATTAGCCAACACAGATACGCAGTATTTT. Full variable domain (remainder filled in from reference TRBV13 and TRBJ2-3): AAGVIQSPRHLIKEKRETATLKCYPIPRHDTVYWYQQGPGQDPQFLISFYEKMQSDKGSIPDRFSAQQFSDYHSELNMSSLELGDSALYFCASSLRLANTDTQYFGPGTRLTVL.

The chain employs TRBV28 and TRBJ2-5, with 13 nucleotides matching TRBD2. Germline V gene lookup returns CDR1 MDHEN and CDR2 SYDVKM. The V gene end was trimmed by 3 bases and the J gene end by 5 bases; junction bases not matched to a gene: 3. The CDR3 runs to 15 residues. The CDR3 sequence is CASSFLLAGGETQYF. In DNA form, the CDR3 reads TGTGCCAGCAGTTTTTTACTAGCGGGAGGGGAGACCCAGTACTTC.

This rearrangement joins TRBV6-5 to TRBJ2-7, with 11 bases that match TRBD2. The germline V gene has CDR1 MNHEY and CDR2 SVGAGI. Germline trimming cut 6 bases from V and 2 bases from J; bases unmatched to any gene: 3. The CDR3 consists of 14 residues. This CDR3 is CASRTSGTAYEQYF. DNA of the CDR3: TGTGCCAGCAGGACTAGCGGGACGGCCTACGAGCAGTACTTC.

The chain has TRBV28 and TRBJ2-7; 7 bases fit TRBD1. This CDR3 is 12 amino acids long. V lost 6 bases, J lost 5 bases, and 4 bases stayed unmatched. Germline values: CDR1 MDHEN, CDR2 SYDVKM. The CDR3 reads CASRSTGDEQYF. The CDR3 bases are TGTGCCAGCAGGTCTACAGGGGACGAGCAGTACTTC.

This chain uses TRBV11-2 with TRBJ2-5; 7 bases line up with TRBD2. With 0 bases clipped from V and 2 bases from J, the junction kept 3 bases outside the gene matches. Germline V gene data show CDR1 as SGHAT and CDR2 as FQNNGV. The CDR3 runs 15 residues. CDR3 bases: TGTGCCAGCAGCTTAGAAGGGACTATGCAAGAGACCCAGTACTTC. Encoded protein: CASSLEGTMQETQYF.

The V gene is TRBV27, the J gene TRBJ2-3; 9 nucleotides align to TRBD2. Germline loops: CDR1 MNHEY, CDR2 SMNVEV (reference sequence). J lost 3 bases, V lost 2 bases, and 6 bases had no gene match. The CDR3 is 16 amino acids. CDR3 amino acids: CASSLRSGSRTDTQYF. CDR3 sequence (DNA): TGTGCCAGCAGTTTACGTAGCGGGAGTAGGACAGATACGCAGTATTTT.

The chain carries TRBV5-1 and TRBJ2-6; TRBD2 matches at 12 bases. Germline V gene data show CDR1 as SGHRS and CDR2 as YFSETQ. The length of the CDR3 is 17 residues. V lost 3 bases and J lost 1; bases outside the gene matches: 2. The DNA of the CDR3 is TGCGCCAGCAGCTCAGGACTAGCGGGGTCTGGGGCCAACGTCCTGACTTTC. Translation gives CASSSGLAGSGANVLTF.

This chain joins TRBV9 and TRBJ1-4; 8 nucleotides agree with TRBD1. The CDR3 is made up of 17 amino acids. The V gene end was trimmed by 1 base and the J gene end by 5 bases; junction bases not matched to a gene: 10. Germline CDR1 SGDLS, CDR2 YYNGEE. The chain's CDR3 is CASSVNEAGGRNEKLFF. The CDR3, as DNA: TGTGCCAGCAGCGTAAATGAGGCAGGGGGCCGGAATGAAAAACTGTTTTTT.